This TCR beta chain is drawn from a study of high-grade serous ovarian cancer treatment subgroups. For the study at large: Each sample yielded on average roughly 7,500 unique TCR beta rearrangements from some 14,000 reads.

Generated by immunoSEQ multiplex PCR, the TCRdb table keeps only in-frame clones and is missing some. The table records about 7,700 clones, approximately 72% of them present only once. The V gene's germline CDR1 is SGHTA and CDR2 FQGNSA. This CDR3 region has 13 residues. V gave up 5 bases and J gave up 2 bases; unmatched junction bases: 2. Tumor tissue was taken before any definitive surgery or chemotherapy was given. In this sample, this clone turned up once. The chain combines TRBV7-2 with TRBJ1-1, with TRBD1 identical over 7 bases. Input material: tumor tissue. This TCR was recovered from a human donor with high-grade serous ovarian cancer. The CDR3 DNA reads TGTGCCAGCAGCCGACAGGGTAACACTGAAGCTTTCTTT. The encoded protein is CASSRQGNTEAFF.